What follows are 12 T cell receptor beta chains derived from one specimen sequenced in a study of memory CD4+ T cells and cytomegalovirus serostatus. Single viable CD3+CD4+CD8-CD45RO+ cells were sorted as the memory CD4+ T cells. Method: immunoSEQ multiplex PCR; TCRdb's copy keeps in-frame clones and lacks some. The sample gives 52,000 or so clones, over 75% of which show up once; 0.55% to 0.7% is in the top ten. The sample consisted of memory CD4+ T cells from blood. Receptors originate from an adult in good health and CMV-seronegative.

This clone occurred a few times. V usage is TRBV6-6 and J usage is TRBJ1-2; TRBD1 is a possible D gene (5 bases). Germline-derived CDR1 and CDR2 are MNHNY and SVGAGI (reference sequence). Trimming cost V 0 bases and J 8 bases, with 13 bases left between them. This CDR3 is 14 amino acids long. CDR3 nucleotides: TGTGCCAGCAGTTACTCCGACGGGGCTGGAGGCTACACCTTC. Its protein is CASSYSDGAGGYTF.

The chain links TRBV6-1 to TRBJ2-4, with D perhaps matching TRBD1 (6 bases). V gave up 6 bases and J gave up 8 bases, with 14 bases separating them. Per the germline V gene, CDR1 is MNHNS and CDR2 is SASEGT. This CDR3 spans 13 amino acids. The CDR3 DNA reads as TGTGCCAGCAGGGACTTTAGGACAGACATTCAGTACTTC. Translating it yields CASRDFRTDIQYF.

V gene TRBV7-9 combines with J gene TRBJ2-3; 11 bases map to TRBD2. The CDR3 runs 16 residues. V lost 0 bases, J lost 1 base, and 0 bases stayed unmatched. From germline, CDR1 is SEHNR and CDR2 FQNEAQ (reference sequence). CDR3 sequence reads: CASSLALAGGTDTQYF. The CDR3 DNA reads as TGTGCCAGCAGCTTAGCACTAGCGGGGGGCACAGATACGCAGTATTTT.

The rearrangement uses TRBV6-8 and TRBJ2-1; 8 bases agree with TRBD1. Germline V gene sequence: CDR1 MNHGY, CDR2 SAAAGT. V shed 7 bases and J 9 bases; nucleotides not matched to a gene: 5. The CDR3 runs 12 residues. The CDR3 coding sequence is TGTGCCAGCACCCCCAGGGGGCTTGAGCAGTTCTTC. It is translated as CASTPRGLEQFF.

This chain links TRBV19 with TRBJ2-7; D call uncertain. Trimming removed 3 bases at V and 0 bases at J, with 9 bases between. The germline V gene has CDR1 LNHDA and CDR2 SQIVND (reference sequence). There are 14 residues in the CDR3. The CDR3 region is CASSIGHFSYEQYF. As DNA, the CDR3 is TGTGCCAGTAGTATCGGCCATTTCTCCTACGAGCAGTACTTC.

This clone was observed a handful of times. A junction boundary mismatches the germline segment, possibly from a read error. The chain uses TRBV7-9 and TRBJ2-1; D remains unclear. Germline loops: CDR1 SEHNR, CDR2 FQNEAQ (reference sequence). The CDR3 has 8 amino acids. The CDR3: CASSSKLF. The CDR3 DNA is TGTGCCAGCAGCTCCAAGCTCTTC.

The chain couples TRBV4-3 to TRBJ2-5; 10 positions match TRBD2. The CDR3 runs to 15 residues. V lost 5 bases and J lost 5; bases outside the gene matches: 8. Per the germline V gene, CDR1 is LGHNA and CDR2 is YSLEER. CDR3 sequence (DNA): TGCGCCAGCAGCTTTCGAGCGGGGGGGCCGGAGACCCAGTACTTC. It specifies CASSFRAGGPETQYF.

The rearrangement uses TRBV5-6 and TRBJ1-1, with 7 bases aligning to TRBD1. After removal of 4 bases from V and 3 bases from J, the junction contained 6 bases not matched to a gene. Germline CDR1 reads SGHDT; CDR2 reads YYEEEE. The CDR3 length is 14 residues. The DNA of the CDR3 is TGTGCCAGCAGCCAAGACAGGGTTGACACTGAAGCTTTCTTT. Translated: CASSQDRVDTEAFF.

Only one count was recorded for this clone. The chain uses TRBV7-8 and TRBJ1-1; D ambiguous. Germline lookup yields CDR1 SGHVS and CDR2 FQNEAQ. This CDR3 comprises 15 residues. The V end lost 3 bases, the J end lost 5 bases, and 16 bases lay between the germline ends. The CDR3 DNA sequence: TGTGCCAGCAGCTTTGTGGGCCTAGACCAGACTGAAGCTTTCTTT. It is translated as CASSFVGLDQTEAFF.

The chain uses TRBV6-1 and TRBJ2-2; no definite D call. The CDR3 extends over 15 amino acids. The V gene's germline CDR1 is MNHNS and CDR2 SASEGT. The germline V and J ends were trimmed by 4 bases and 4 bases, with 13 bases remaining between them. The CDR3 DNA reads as TGTGCCAGCAGTGCGCGGACCACCCGCACCGGGGAGCTGTTTTTT. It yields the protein CASSARTTRTGELFF.

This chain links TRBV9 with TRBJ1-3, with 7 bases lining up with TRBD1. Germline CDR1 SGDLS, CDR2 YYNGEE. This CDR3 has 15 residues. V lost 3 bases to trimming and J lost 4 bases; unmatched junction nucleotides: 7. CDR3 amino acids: CASSGTGAWGNTIYF. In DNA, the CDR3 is TGTGCCAGCAGCGGGACAGGCGCTTGGGGAAACACCATATATTTT.

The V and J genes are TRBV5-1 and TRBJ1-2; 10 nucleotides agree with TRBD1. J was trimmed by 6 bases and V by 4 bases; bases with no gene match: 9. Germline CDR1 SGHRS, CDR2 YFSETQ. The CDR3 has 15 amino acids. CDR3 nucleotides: TGCGCCAGCAGCCCCCTGACAGGGGGCGTCGATGGCTACACCTTC. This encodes CASSPLTGGVDGYTF.